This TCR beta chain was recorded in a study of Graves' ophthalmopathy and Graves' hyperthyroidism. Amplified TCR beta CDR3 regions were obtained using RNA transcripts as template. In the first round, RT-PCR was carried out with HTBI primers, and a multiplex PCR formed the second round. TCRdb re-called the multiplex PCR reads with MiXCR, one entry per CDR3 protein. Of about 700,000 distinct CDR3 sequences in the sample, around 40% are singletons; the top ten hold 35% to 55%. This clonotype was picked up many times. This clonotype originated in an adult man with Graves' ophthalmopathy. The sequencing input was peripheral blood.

The CDR3 nucleotides read TGTGCCAGCAGCTTAGCGGGGCGCTCCTACGAGCAGTACTTC. This codes for CASSLAGRSYEQYF. The rearrangement joins TRBV7-9 to TRBJ2-7; tentatively, D is TRBD1 (5 bases). Between the trimmed V and J ends, which lost 0 bases and 0 bases, there was a span of 6 bases. This CDR3 contains 14 residues. From germline, CDR1 is SEHNR and CDR2 FQNEAQ (reference sequence).